This T cell receptor (beta chain) was retrieved from a study of cytomegalovirus exposure and HLA in healthy donors. To note about this clone: The antigen is not known.

General observations from the study: Some V segments could not be told apart, so they were left out, TRBV6-2 and TRBV6-3 among them. An analysis done earlier found most TCR beta V segments productive about 90% or about 30% of the time.

Trimming took off 8 bases at V and 4 bases at J, with 11 bases between the two ends. The CDR3 is 12 residues long. CDR1 is SNHLY and CDR2 is FYNNEI in the germline V gene. The PCR employed 60 Vbeta primers together with 13 Jbeta primers. Data came from immunoSEQ multiplex PCR; TCRdb stores just in-frame clones and leaves some out. The repertoire has under 200,000 clones, 70% to 90% of them found once; the top ten carry nearly 2%. The chain recombines TRBV2 with TRBJ1-2, with D perhaps TRBD1 (5 bases). The TCR sequence derives from a young woman in good health and CMV-seronegative. Sequencing input: PBMCs. CDR3 sequence (DNA): TGTGCCAGCCAAGACAGTTTCTATGGCTACACCTTC. Protein product: CASQDSFYGYTF.